This T cell receptor beta chain appears in the sequencing data of a study of T cells in lung cancer brain metastases. Overall study results and limits: Most clones were lesion-specific, with limited overlap between paired lesions (Morisita 0.23).

V shed 5 bases and J 5 bases; nucleotides not matched to a gene: 6. The V gene's germline CDR1 is MNHNY and CDR2 SVGAGI (reference sequence). CDR3 length: 14 residues. Comment on this clone: Its specificity is unknown.

Method: immunoSEQ multiplex PCR; TCRdb's copy keeps in-frame clones and lacks some. The sample shows 3,000 to 4,000 clones, 80% to 90% of them seen only once. This chain uses TRBV6-6 with TRBJ2-3; 8 bases map to TRBD2. The sequencing input was tumor tissue from the primary lung tumor. This TCR came from a woman in her 50s with non-small cell lung cancer. The CDR3 DNA sequence: TGTGCCAGCAGTCGGGGGGGGTTATTAGATACGCAGTATTTT. Protein: CASSRGGLLDTQYF.